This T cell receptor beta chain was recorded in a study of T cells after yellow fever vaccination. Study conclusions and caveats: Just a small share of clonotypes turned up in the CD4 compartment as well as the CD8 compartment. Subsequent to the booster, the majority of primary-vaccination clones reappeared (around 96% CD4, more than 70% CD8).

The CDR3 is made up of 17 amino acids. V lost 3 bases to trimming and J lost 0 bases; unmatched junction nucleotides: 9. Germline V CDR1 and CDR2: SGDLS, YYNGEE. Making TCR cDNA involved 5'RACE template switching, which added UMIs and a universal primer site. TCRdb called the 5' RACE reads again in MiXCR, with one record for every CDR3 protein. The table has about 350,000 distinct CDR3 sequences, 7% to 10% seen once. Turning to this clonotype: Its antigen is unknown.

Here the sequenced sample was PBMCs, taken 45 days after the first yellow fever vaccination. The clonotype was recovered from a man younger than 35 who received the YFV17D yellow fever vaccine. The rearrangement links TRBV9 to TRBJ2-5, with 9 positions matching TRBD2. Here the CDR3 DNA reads TGTGCCAGCAGCGAGTGGAGCGGGGGGAAGTACCAAGAGACCCAGTACTTC. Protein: CASSEWSGGKYQETQYF. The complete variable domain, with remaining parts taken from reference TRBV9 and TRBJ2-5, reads DSGVTQTPKHLITATGQRVTLRCSPRSGDLSVYWYQQSLDQGLQFLIQYYNGEERAKGNILERFSAQQFPDLHSELNLSSLELGDSALYFCASSEWSGGKYQETQYFGPGTRLLVL.